Below, 24 T cell receptor beta chains from the same sample are listed, as sequenced in a study of glioma-infiltrating T cells. Amplification of TCR alpha and beta CDR3 regions from RNA used iRepertoire nested multiplex PCR. TCRdb independently ran MiXCR on the multiplex PCR reads; one entry per CDR3 protein. Of roughly 100,000 distinct CDR3 sequences in the sample, 40% were seen once. The sample comprised glioma tissue, nonneoplastic brain tissue, or PBMCs (not recorded which). These receptors originate from a human donor with low-grade glioma or glioblastoma, undergoing nonglioma brain surgery, or in good health (not recorded which).

In this sample, this clonotype turned up many times. The chain has TRBV9 and TRBJ2-1; TRBD2 agrees at 8 bases. V dropped 0 bases and J dropped 8; count of bases not matched to a gene: 7. Germline-derived CDR1 and CDR2 are SGDLS and YYNGEE. This CDR3 contains 15 residues. The CDR3 nucleotides read TGTGCCAGCAGCGTAGAGGCGCGGGGGGCGGATGAGCAGTTCTTC. Translating it yields CASSVEARGADEQFF.

This clonotype appeared many times. The chain links TRBV14 to TRBJ2-3; the D gene is possibly TRBD1 (6 bases). The CDR3 has 15 amino acids. Between the trimmed V and J ends, which lost 3 bases and 2 bases, there was a span of 12 bases. The germline V gene encodes CDR1 SGHDN and CDR2 FVKESK. The CDR3 loop reads CASSQLQGNTDTQYF. In DNA form, the CDR3 reads TGTGCCAGCAGCCAGCTACAGGGAAACACAGATACGCAGTATTTT. Full variable domain (remainder filled in from reference TRBV14 and TRBJ2-3): EAGVTQFPSHSVIEKGQTVTLRCDPISGHDNLYWYRRVMGKEIKFLLHFVKESKQDESGMPNNRFLAERTGGTYSTLKVQPAELEDSGVYFCASSQLQGNTDTQYFGPGTRLTVL.

This clonotype was counted many times. CDR3 loop: CASSRTGVSNQPQHF. The CDR3 nucleotides are TGTGCCAGCAGTCGTACAGGGGTGAGCAATCAGCCCCAGCATTTT. The rearrangement uses TRBV7-2 and TRBJ1-5; 7 bases match TRBD1. V shed 6 bases, J shed 1 base, and the junction held 6 bases outside the gene matches. The CDR3 runs to 15 residues. The germline gives CDR1 SGHTA, CDR2 FQGNSA.

Concerning this clonotype itself: This sequence may be a read error, since a much larger clone differs from it by one base. The chain combines TRBV20-1 with TRBJ2-5, with TRBD1 identical over 9 bases. This CDR3 spans 14 amino acids. Germline assignment: CDR1 DFQATT and CDR2 SNEGSKA (reference sequence). The CDR3 spells CSTCPGTGRETQSF. CDR3 in DNA: TGCAGCACATGTCCCGGGACAGGGCGGGAGACCCAGTCCTTC.

This clonotype was found many times. The chain has TRBV4-1 and TRBJ1-1, with no clear D. CDR1 and CDR2 (germline): MGHRA, YSYEKL. The CDR3 has 14 residues. Trimming shortened V by 2 bases and J by 0 bases, and 7 bases separated the two germline ends. The CDR3 spells CASSQSGMNTEAFF. The CDR3, as DNA: TGCGCCAGCAGCCAATCTGGGATGAACACTGAAGCTTTCTTT.

V is TRBV3-1 and J is TRBJ2-6; TRBD1 might be the D (6 bases). With 3 bases removed from V and 0 bases from J, the gap between germline ends came to 21 bases. This CDR3 region has 20 residues. Germline CDR1 is LGHDT and CDR2 is YNNKEL (reference sequence). CDR3: CASSHPIQGRASSGANVLTF. In DNA form, the CDR3 reads TGTGCCAGCAGCCACCCAATACAGGGTCGGGCCTCCTCTGGGGCCAACGTCCTGACTTTC.

The V call is TRBV20-1, the J call TRBJ1-2; no definite D call. Germline V gives CDR1 DFQATT, CDR2 SNEGSKA (reference sequence). V lost 0 bases and J lost 6, with 14 bases in between. This CDR3 contains 14 residues. The CDR3 protein is CSARESYSSNGYTF. The CDR3 nucleotides are TGCAGTGCTAGAGAAAGCTACAGTTCCAATGGCTACACCTTC.

This clonotype was recorded only once. This sequence joins TRBV4-1 and TRBJ2-5, with a possible D match to TRBD2 (5 bases). Germline-derived CDR1 and CDR2 are MGHRA and YSYEKL. This CDR3 has 11 amino acids. Trimming shortened V by 9 bases and J by 5 bases, and 10 bases separated the two germline ends. The CDR3: CASRERETQYF. DNA of the CDR3: TGCGCCAGTCGGGAAAGGGAGACCCAGTACTTC.

This clonotype is a singleton in its sample. This may be a read error, as it is one base from a much larger clone. CDR3 bases: TGCGCCAGCAGCTTGGAGGGGGTTGGTAATAAAAAACTGTTTTTT. As protein: CASSLEGVGNKKLFF. The chain recombines TRBV5-1 with TRBJ1-4; maybe TRBD1 (6 bases). CDR1 SGHRS and CDR2 YFSETQ come from the germline V gene. The CDR3 is 15 amino acids.

In its sample, this clonotype was seen many times. The chain uses TRBV5-1 and TRBJ2-1; no reliable D call. The germline V gene has CDR1 SGHRS and CDR2 YFSETQ. Trimming took off 1 base at V and 6 bases at J, with 11 bases between the two ends. The CDR3 has 14 amino acids. CDR3 nucleotide sequence: TGCGCCAGCAGCTTGAGGCTAGGGTTCAATGAGCAGTTCTTC. Translated: CASSLRLGFNEQFF. The full variable domain, completed using reference TRBV5-1 and TRBJ2-1, is KAGVTQTPRYLIKTRGQQVTLSCSPISGHRSVSWYQQTPGQGLQFLFEYFSETQRNKGNFPGRFSGRQFSNSRSEMNVSTLELGDSALYLCASSLRLGFNEQFFGPGTRLTVL.

This clonotype was seen ten or more times. V usage is TRBV4-3 and J usage is TRBJ2-4; D is possibly TRBD2 (6 bases). The CDR3 has 16 residues. V gave up 1 base and J gave up 5 bases, with 15 bases separating them. Germline CDR1 LGHNA, CDR2 YSLEER. The CDR3 region has the DNA TGCGCCAGCAGCCAAGTTCTAGCGAGAGGCCAAAACATTCAGTACTTC. It codes for CASSQVLARGQNIQYF.

Ten or more counts support this clonotype. This chain's CDR3 is CASSLRDGFGNEQFF. For the CDR3, the DNA is TGTGCCAGCAGTCTCCGGGACGGCTTCGGCAATGAGCAGTTCTTC. The chain couples TRBV27 to TRBJ2-1, with D perhaps assigned TRBD1 or TRBD2 (5 bases each). V shed 5 bases and J shed 6 bases, with 17 bases lying between them. CDR1 and CDR2 from the germline V gene are MNHEY and SMNVEV (reference sequence). The CDR3 spans 15 residues.

As concerns this clonotype: A read error is possible here, since a much larger clone lies one base away. The chain joins TRBV10-3 to TRBJ2-1, with TRBD2 as a possible D gene (6 bases). Trimming left V 2 bases short and J 14 bases short, with 13 bases between. Germline values: CDR1 ENHRY, CDR2 SYGVKD. This CDR3 spans 12 amino acids. The CDR3 sequence: CAISEPGDQKFF. CDR3 in DNA: TGTGCCATCAGTGAGCCGGGAGATCAGAAGTTCTTC.

This clonotype was observed at least ten times. The chain has TRBV7-2 and TRBJ2-7; 7 nucleotides line up with TRBD1. This CDR3 is 15 amino acids long. The junction had 6 bases not matched to a gene; V was cut back by 4 bases and J by 0 bases. The germline CDR1 and CDR2 sequences are SGHTA and FQGNSA. The CDR3 region is CASSSGQASSYEQYF. In DNA form, the CDR3 reads TGTGCCAGCAGCTCCGGACAGGCAAGCTCCTACGAGCAGTACTTC.

J is TRBJ2-5 and V is TRBV5-6, with D unresolved. V lost 5 bases and J lost 2, with 10 bases in between. This CDR3 region has 13 residues. Germline V gene data show CDR1 as SGHDT and CDR2 as YYEEEE. The CDR3 sequence: CASSLRTQETQYF. In nucleotides, the CDR3 is TGTGCCAGCAGTCTTCGTACACAAGAGACCCAGTACTTC.

This clonotype showed up just once. One junction end does not reproduce the germline sequence, and a read error may be involved. CDR3 in DNA: TGTGCCGGTAGTGTTAATTGGAACACTGAAGTTTTCTTT. Protein: CAGSVNWNTEVFF. The chain couples TRBV19 to TRBJ1-1; D unclear. Per germline, CDR1 LNHDA and CDR2 SQIVND (reference sequence). This CDR3 comprises 13 residues.

As for this clonotype: The junction and the germline gene differ at one end; a read error may be behind it. This chain uses TRBV7-6 with TRBJ2-7, with D possibly being TRBD1 or TRBD2 (5 bases each). CDR1 is SGHVS and CDR2 is FNYEAQ in the germline V gene. This CDR3 comprises 15 residues. CDR3 amino acids: CASSSVSSDTYERFF. The CDR3 nucleotides read TGTGCCAGCAGCTCGGTTAGCTCGGACACTTACGAGCGGTTCTTC. The variable domain in full, completed from reference TRBV7-6 and TRBJ2-7, reads GAGVSQSPRYKVTKRGQDVALRCDPISGHVSLYWYRQALGQGPEFLTYFNYEAQQDKSGLPNDRFSAERPEGSISTLTIQRTEQRDSAMYRCASSSVSSDTYERFFGPGTRLTVT.

The CDR3 bases are TGTGCCAGCAGCGTGGACTATCGGGAGTACAATGAGCAGTTCTTC. Protein: CASSVDYREYNEQFF. The chain couples TRBV9 to TRBJ2-1; TRBD2 is a possible D gene (6 bases). The CDR3 runs to 15 residues. CDR1 SGDLS and CDR2 YYNGEE come from the germline V gene. Trimming took 2 bases from V and 4 from J, leaving 13 bases between them.

V usage is TRBV28 and J usage is TRBJ1-5; no definite D call. This CDR3 comprises 13 residues. Per the germline V gene, CDR1 is MDHEN and CDR2 is SYDVKM. In nucleotides, the CDR3 is TGTGTTAGCAGTCATCCTCCTAATCAGCCCCAGCATTTT. It codes for CVSSHPPNQPQHF.

This clonotype was counted at least ten times. The chain couples TRBV27 to TRBJ2-3, with TRBD2 identical over 7 bases. CDR1 and CDR2 from the germline V gene are MNHEY and SMNVEV (reference sequence). The CDR3 is made up of 15 amino acids. J gave up 7 bases and V 3 bases, and 10 bases lay outside the gene matches. The CDR3 DNA reads as TGTGCCAGCAGTTTTGGGGGACTAATAGGACATACGCAGTATTTT. Translated, it gives CASSFGGLIGHTQYF.

V gene TRBV5-1 combines with J gene TRBJ2-7; 10 nucleotides align to TRBD1. Germline V CDR1 and CDR2: SGHRS, YFSETQ. The CDR3 has 16 amino acids. The J segment lost 2 bases and the V segment lost 1 base, leaving 6 bases of the junction unmatched. In DNA, the CDR3 is TGCGCCAGCAGCTTGCTTACCGGACAGGGGGCCTACGAGCAGTACTTC. Its protein product is CASSLLTGQGAYEQYF.

Many counts were recorded for this clonotype. The V and J genes are TRBV24-1 and TRBJ2-3; 7 bases align to TRBD1. The CDR3 sequence is 17 residues long. The germline V gene encodes CDR1 KGHDR and CDR2 SFDVKD. Trimming took 4 bases from V and 7 from J; bases not matched to a gene: 16. This chain's CDR3 is CATSETGAGTATYTQYF. In DNA, the CDR3 is TGTGCCACCAGTGAAACCGGAGCCGGGACAGCTACGTATACGCAGTATTTT.

This clonotype has at least ten counts. The chain couples TRBV28 to TRBJ2-7; TRBD2 might be the D (6 bases). This CDR3 region has 14 residues. Per germline, CDR1 MDHEN and CDR2 SYDVKM. Deletions cut 4 bases from V and 0 bases from J, with 10 bases between. CDR3 amino acids: CASSSHGSSYEQYF. The CDR3, as DNA: TGTGCCAGCAGTTCTCACGGGAGCTCCTACGAGCAGTACTTC.

The chain's CDR3 is CASSLDGGLNDEQYF. CDR3 sequence (DNA): TGTGCCAGCAGCTTAGACGGGGGCCTGAACGATGAGCAGTACTTC. The genes are TRBV7-3 and TRBJ2-7; perhaps D is TRBD1 or TRBD2 (6 bases each). The CDR3 runs to 15 residues. The V end was cut by 2 bases, the J end by 7 bases, with 18 bases between. CDR1 and CDR2 from the germline V gene are SGHTA and FQGTGA.